The 30 T cell receptor beta chains below were found in one sample sequenced in a study of shared clonotypes between healthy human individuals. Profiling relied on immunoSEQ multiplex PCR, and the TCRdb table lists in-frame clones only, not all of them. This sample carries some 660,000 clones, less than 80% of them seen once, and the ten largest clones take around 1.8%. The specimen sequenced was memory CD4+ T cells sorted from blood. Subset described: CD45RA-negative fraction. The receptors derive from a woman under 40 in good health.

The chain employs TRBV18 and TRBJ2-5; weak D call: TRBD2 (6 bases). Germline V gives CDR1 KGHSH, CDR2 LQKENI. The CDR3 loop spans 16 amino acids. V was cut by 2 bases and J by 3 bases, with 16 bases left in between. The CDR3 spells CASSPRVAEYEETQYF. In DNA, the CDR3 is TGTGCCAGCTCACCAAGGGTAGCGGAATACGAAGAGACCCAGTACTTC. Based on the CDR3 plus reference TRBV18 and TRBJ2-5, the full variable domain is NAGVMQNPRHLVRRRGQEARLRCSPMKGHSHVYWYRQLPEEGLKFMVYLQKENIIDESGMPKERFSAEFPKEGPSILRIQQVVRGDSAAYFCASSPRVAEYEETQYFGPGTRLLVL.

This clone was observed a few times. The gene calls are TRBV21-1 and TRBJ1-4; the D call in the table, TRBD1, was not verified against the DNA. TRBV21-1 is listed as a pseudogene. This CDR3 has 17 amino acids. CDR3 nucleotide sequence: TGTGCCAGCAGCAAAGAAAGCTTCCAGGGACAGACTGAAAAACTGTTTTTT. It specifies CASSKESFQGQTEKLFF.

The CDR3 loop is CASSLDGVSGANVLTF. DNA for the CDR3: TGTGCCAGCAGCTTAGATGGGGTATCCGGGGCCAACGTCCTGACTTTC. The chain has TRBV7-9 and TRBJ2-6; D is uncertain. With 1 base removed from V and 4 bases from J, the gap between germline ends came to 11 bases. This CDR3 is built from 16 residues. CDR1 is SEHNR and CDR2 is FQNEAQ in the germline V gene (reference sequence). Complete variable domain (other parts from reference TRBV7-9 and TRBJ2-6): DTGVSQNPRHKITKRGQNVTFRCDPISEHNRLYWYRQTLGQGPEFLTYFQNEAQLEKSRLLSDRFSAERPKGSFSTLEIQRTEQGDSAMYLCASSLDGVSGANVLTFGAGSRLTVL.

V gene TRBV7-9 combines with J gene TRBJ1-4; possibly TRBD1 for D (6 bases). The V and J ends lost 5 bases and 0 bases respectively, with 13 bases between them. This CDR3 has 16 amino acids. Looked up from germline, CDR1 is SEHNR and CDR2 is FQNEAQ (reference sequence). CDR3 nucleotides: TGTGCCAGCAGCCCTGGACAGCTCACAACTAATGAAAAACTGTTTTTT. Translation: CASSPGQLTTNEKLFF.

A note on this clone: This specimen includes other DNA sequences encoding the same CDR3. This sequence joins TRBV5-1 and TRBJ2-1, with 9 bases fitting TRBD2. The CDR3 loop spans 15 amino acids. CDR1 is SGHRS and CDR2 is YFSETQ in the germline V gene. With 2 bases clipped from V and 4 bases from J, the junction kept 4 bases outside the gene matches. This chain's CDR3 is CASSLRLAGYNEQFF. The CDR3 bases are TGCGCCAGCAGCTTAAGGCTAGCGGGATACAATGAGCAGTTCTTC.

The V gene is TRBV5-1, the J gene TRBJ1-1, with D perhaps matching TRBD1 (6 bases). Trimming took 5 bases from V and 1 from J, leaving 12 bases between them. This CDR3 is 14 amino acids long. Looked up from germline, CDR1 is SGHRS and CDR2 is YFSETQ. The CDR3 DNA is TGCGCCAGCAGTACCGGGACAAAGAACACTGAAGCTTTCTTT. Amino acid sequence: CASSTGTKNTEAFF.

About this clone itself: This may be a read error: a much more frequent sequence differs by one nucleotide. Different DNA sequences within this sample yield the same CDR3. J is TRBJ2-1 and V is TRBV28; D is ambiguous. V lost 8 bases and J lost 4, with 6 bases in between. Per the germline V gene, CDR1 is MDHEN and CDR2 is SYDVKM. The CDR3 extends over 11 amino acids. CDR3 nucleotides: TGTGCCAGCGGAAAATACAATGAGCAGTTCTTC. Translation: CASGKYNEQFF.

The V call is TRBV5-1, the J call TRBJ1-4; 7 bases are shared with TRBD1. V dropped 4 bases and J dropped 8; count of bases not matched to a gene: 14. The CDR3 length is 16 residues. CDR1 is SGHRS, CDR2 YFSETQ, per germline. CDR3 region: CASSRGTAGLGEKLFF. CDR3 nucleotides: TGCGCCAGCAGCAGGGGGACAGCCGGCCTAGGGGAAAAACTGTTTTTT.

The chain couples TRBV7-2 to TRBJ2-2; D uncertain. CDR3 length equals 17 residues. The germline CDR1 and CDR2 sequences are SGHTA and FQGNSA. V shed 0 bases and J shed 0 bases, with 11 bases lying between them. CDR3 protein: CASSLALLSTNTGELFF. CDR3 bases: TGTGCCAGCAGCTTAGCGCTACTTAGCACGAACACCGGGGAGCTGTTTTTT. Combining the CDR3 with reference TRBV7-2 and TRBJ2-2 gives the whole variable domain GAGVSQSPSNKVTEKGKDVELRCDPISGHTALYWYRQSLGQGLEFLIYFQGNSAPDKSGLPSDRFSAERTGGSVSTLTIQRTQQEDSAVYLCASSLALLSTNTGELFFGEGSRLTVL.

On this clone itself: A much larger clone differs from this one at a single base, so this may be a read error. The chain combines TRBV7-9 with TRBJ2-7; no clear D gene. The germline gives CDR1 SEHNR, CDR2 FQNEAQ (reference sequence). V lost 5 bases, J lost 3 bases, and 5 bases lay in between. This CDR3 spans 11 amino acids. In nucleotides, the CDR3 is TGTGCCAGCAGCCGTTACTACGAGCAGTACTTC. Translating gives CASSRYYEQYF.

The chain couples TRBV5-1 to TRBJ2-1, with D hard to call. Germline V gives CDR1 SGHRS, CDR2 YFSETQ. Trimming left V 0 bases short and J 10 bases short, with 14 bases between. The CDR3 has 14 amino acids. The CDR3 loop is CASSLANTEKEQFF. DNA for the CDR3: TGCGCCAGCAGCTTGGCCAATACGGAGAAGGAGCAGTTCTTC.

This clone was found a few times. The chain uses TRBV2 and TRBJ2-2, with a weak D call TRBD2 (6 bases). This CDR3 has 15 amino acids. The germline V gene has CDR1 SNHLY and CDR2 FYNNEI. Trimming pared 8 bases from V and 3 bases from J, leaving 16 bases between. The CDR3 DNA reads as TGTGCCAGCCTTAGCGCGGGACTGTACACCGGGGAGCTGTTTTTT. Translated: CASLSAGLYTGELFF.

The V call is TRBV11-3, the J call TRBJ2-2, with 7 bases matching TRBD2. Germline values: CDR1 SGHNT, CDR2 YENEEA. The CDR3 is 15 amino acids. V dropped 4 bases and J dropped 4; count of bases not matched to a gene: 6. The CDR3 region is CASSSSGISTGELFF. The CDR3 DNA reads as TGTGCCAGCAGCTCCAGCGGGATTAGCACCGGGGAGCTGTTTTTT.

This clone was detected only a few times. The chain is built from TRBV30 and TRBJ1-1, with D unclear. Germline V lookup: CDR1 GTSNPN, CDR2 SVGIG (reference sequence). The CDR3 has 13 residues. Trimming pared 6 bases from V and 1 base from J, leaving 12 bases between. The CDR3 loop is CACQAPQNTEAFF. The CDR3 bases are TGTGCCTGTCAAGCTCCACAGAACACTGAAGCTTTCTTT. The full variable domain, completed using reference TRBV30 and TRBJ1-1, is SQTIHQWPATLVQPVGSPLSLECTVEGTSNPNLYWYRQAAGRGLQLLFYSVGIGQISSEVPQNLSASRPQDRQFILSSKKLLLSDSGFYLCACQAPQNTEAFFGQGTRLTVV.

V and J are TRBV9 and TRBJ2-1, with 16 bases identical to TRBD2. Losses at the gene ends were 4 bases for V and 10 bases for J; bases not matched to a gene: 5. The CDR3 sequence is 15 residues long. Germline V gene data show CDR1 as SGDLS and CDR2 as YYNGEE. In DNA, the CDR3 is TGTGCCAGCAGCTCGGGACTAGCGGGAGGGTCCGAGCAGTTCTTC. This gives the protein CASSSGLAGGSEQFF. Using reference TRBV9 and TRBJ2-1 for the parts outside the CDR3, the full variable domain is DSGVTQTPKHLITATGQRVTLRCSPRSGDLSVYWYQQSLDQGLQFLIQYYNGEERAKGNILERFSAQQFPDLHSELNLSSLELGDSALYFCASSSGLAGGSEQFFGPGTRLTVL.

The genes are TRBV27 and TRBJ2-3; no firm D call. With 11 bases removed from V and 3 bases from J, the gap between germline ends came to 6 bases. Germline V gives CDR1 MNHEY, CDR2 SMNVEV (reference sequence). This CDR3 contains 10 residues. The CDR3, as DNA: TGTGCCGGATATACAGATACGCAGTATTTT. This sequence encodes CAGYTDTQYF.

The V call is TRBV28, the J call TRBJ1-1; a possible D gene is TRBD1 (6 bases). CDR3 size: 15 residues. Deletions cut 6 bases from V and 1 base from J, with 15 bases between. The germline gives CDR1 MDHEN, CDR2 SYDVKM. CDR3 loop: CASSRRGAPNTEAFF. The DNA of the CDR3 is TGTGCCAGCAGCCGACGGGGGGCGCCGAACACTGAAGCTTTCTTT.

The chain employs TRBV7-3 and TRBJ2-3; no reliable D call. The CDR3 totals 15 residues. V shed 5 bases and J shed 0 bases, with 12 bases lying between them. Germline CDR1 is SGHTA and CDR2 is FQGTGA. In DNA, the CDR3 is TGTGCCAGCAGCCCTTCCTGCCAAAGCACAGATACGCAGTATTTT. Protein product: CASSPSCQSTDTQYF.

This sequence joins TRBV6-4 and TRBJ2-3, with 11 nucleotides matching TRBD2. CDR3 length: 15 residues. Germline V gives CDR1 MRHNA, CDR2 SNTAGT. The ends lost 5 bases at V and 2 bases at J; junction bases unmatched: 3. The CDR3 sequence is CASSPSGRNTDTQYF. The DNA for the CDR3 is TGTGCCAGCAGTCCTAGCGGGAGGAACACAGATACGCAGTATTTT.

The CDR3 DNA follows: TGTGCCAGTAGCCCAAGTCATACTAGCGGGAGATGGAATGAGCAGTTCTTC. This codes for CASSPSHTSGRWNEQFF. The chain recombines TRBV19 with TRBJ2-1; TRBD2 aligns across 11 bases. The CDR3 sequence is 17 residues long. Germline CDR1 is LNHDA and CDR2 is SQIVND (reference sequence). Trimming at V came to 6 bases and at J to 7 bases, leaving 14 bases not matched to a gene.

This chain links TRBV7-9 with TRBJ1-1; D perhaps matches TRBD1 (5 bases). From germline, CDR1 is SEHNR and CDR2 FQNEAQ (reference sequence). V lost 1 base and J 4 bases, leaving 16 bases between the germline ends. CDR3 length: 16 residues. In DNA form, the CDR3 reads TGTGCCAGCAGCTTAGGCCACGGGGGTGCCGGCACTGAAGCTTTCTTT. Translation gives CASSLGHGGAGTEAFF.

V and J are TRBV7-2 and TRBJ2-7, with D perhaps matching TRBD2 (6 bases). The germline V gene encodes CDR1 SGHTA and CDR2 FQGNSA. V dropped 2 bases and J dropped 7 bases, with 18 bases sitting between them. The CDR3 extends over 15 amino acids. The CDR3 coding sequence is TGTGCCAGCAGCTTAAGCGGAGGGCCCTGGTGGGAGCAGTACTTC. It is translated as CASSLSGGPWWEQYF.

The rearrangement links TRBV19 to TRBJ1-5; 8 bases are shared with TRBD1. CDR1 is LNHDA and CDR2 is SQIVND in the germline V gene (reference sequence). The CDR3 sequence is 14 residues long. The junction had 9 bases not matched to a gene; V was cut back by 6 bases and J by 8 bases. CDR3 sequence (DNA): TGTGCCAGTAGCCTTAGGACAGGGTGGGAGCCCCAGCATTTT. Translation gives CASSLRTGWEPQHF.

The V and J genes are TRBV5-4 and TRBJ2-7, with 9 positions matching TRBD2. CDR1 SGHNT and CDR2 YYREEE come from the germline V gene (reference sequence). The J segment lost 5 bases and the V segment lost 4 bases, leaving 4 bases of the junction unmatched. The CDR3 is 13 amino acids. The CDR3 sequence: CASSGTSFDEQYF. The CDR3 bases are TGTGCCAGCAGCGGGACTAGCTTCGACGAGCAGTACTTC.

The chain joins TRBV5-1 to TRBJ2-5, with D tentatively TRBD1 (5 bases). The CDR3 has 15 amino acids. CDR1 is SGHRS, CDR2 YFSETQ, per germline. The V end lost 7 bases, the J end lost 5 bases, and 21 bases lay between the germline ends. In DNA form, the CDR3 reads TGCGCCAGCGCCGTGGGCCAGGGAAGTTACGAGACCCAGTACTTC. Amino acids: CASAVGQGSYETQYF. The entire variable domain, with the rest obtained from reference TRBV5-1 and TRBJ2-5, is as follows: KAGVTQTPRYLIKTRGQQVTLSCSPISGHRSVSWYQQTPGQGLQFLFEYFSETQRNKGNFPGRFSGRQFSNSRSEMNVSTLELGDSALYLCASAVGQGSYETQYFGPGTRLLVL.

At least ten counts were recorded for this clone. The genes are TRBV4-1 and TRBJ2-1; D perhaps matches TRBD1 (6 bases). This CDR3 is 16 amino acids long. Germline CDR1 is MGHRA and CDR2 is YSYEKL. Trimming cost V 3 bases and J 4 bases, with 16 bases left between them. The CDR3 DNA is TGCGCCAGCAGCCAGGTGACAGGACTGCTATACAATGAGCAGTTCTTC. Its translation: CASSQVTGLLYNEQFF.

The CDR3 here is CASSRGTSGANVLTF. The CDR3, as DNA: TGTGCCAGCAGCCGAGGGACCTCTGGGGCCAACGTCCTGACTTTC. The V and J genes are TRBV28 and TRBJ2-6, with D perhaps assigned TRBD1 or TRBD2 (5 bases each). This CDR3 is 15 amino acids long. Trimming removed 6 bases at V and 0 bases at J, with 9 bases between. Germline-derived CDR1 and CDR2 are MDHEN and SYDVKM.

In this sample, this clone turned up a few times. V usage is TRBV19 and J usage is TRBJ2-5; 9 positions match TRBD2. The CDR3 runs 16 residues. CDR1 is LNHDA and CDR2 is SQIVND in the germline V gene (reference sequence). Losses at the gene ends were 3 bases for V and 2 bases for J; bases not matched to a gene: 7. CDR3 loop: CASSIGTSRTQETQYF. For the CDR3, the DNA is TGTGCCAGTAGTATTGGGACTAGCAGGACTCAAGAGACCCAGTACTTC.

The J gene is TRBJ2-7, the V gene TRBV15, with 8 bases lining up with TRBD2. V lost 0 bases, J lost 7 bases, and 8 bases stayed unmatched. Germline loops: CDR1 LNHNV, CDR2 YYDKDF (reference sequence). The length of the CDR3 is 15 residues. In DNA, the CDR3 is TGTGCCACCAGCAGAGATCTTGCAGCGGGAGTTGAGCAGTACTTC. This sequence encodes CATSRDLAAGVEQYF.

The V call is TRBV11-2, the J call TRBJ2-7; TRBD2 aligns across 7 bases. This CDR3 is built from 15 residues. J gave up 3 bases and V 5 bases, and 10 bases lay outside the gene matches. Per the germline V gene, CDR1 is SGHAT and CDR2 is FQNNGV. CDR3 protein: CASSTLAGAVYEQYF. The CDR3 coding sequence is TGTGCCAGCAGCACCCTCGCGGGAGCCGTCTACGAGCAGTACTTC.